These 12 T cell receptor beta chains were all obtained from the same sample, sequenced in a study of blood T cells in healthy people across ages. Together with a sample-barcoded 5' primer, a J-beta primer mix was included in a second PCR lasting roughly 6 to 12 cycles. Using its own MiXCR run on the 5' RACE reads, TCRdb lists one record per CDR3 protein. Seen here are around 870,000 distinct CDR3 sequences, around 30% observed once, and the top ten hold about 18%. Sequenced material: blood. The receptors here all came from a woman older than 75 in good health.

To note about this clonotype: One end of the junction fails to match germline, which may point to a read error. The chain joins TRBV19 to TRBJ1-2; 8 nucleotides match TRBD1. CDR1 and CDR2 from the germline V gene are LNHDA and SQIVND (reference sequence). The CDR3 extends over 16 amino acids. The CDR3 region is CASSRGQEQSRTGDTF. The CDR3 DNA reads TGTGCCAGTAGTAGGGGACAGGAACAATCACGAACTGGCGACACCTTC.

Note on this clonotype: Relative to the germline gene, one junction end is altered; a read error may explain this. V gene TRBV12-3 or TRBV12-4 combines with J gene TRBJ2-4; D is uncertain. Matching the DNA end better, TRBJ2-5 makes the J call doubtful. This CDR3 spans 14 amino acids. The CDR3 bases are TGTGCCGGCAGTTCCGGCAGATCTAGTGTGACCCAGTACTTC. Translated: CAGSSGRSSVTQYF.

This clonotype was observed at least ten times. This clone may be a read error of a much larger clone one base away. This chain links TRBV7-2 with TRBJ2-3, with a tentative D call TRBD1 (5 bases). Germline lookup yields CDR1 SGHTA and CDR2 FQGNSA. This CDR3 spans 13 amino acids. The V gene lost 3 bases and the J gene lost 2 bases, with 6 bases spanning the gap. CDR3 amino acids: CASSLTDTDTQYF. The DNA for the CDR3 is TGTGCCAGCAGCTTGACAGACACAGATACGCAGTATTTT. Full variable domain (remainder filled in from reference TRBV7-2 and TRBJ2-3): GAGVSQSPSNKVTEKGKDVELRCDPISGHTALYWYRQSLGQGLEFLIYFQGNSAPDKSGLPSDRFSAERTGGSVSTLTIQRTQQEDSAVYLCASSLTDTDTQYFGPGTRLTVL.

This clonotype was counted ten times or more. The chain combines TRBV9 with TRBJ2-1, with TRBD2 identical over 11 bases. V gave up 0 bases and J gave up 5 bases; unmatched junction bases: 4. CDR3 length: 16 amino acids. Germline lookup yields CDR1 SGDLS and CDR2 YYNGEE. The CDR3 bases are TGTGCCAGCAGCGTAGGTACTAGCGGGGGACACAATGAGCAGTTCTTC. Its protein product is CASSVGTSGGHNEQFF.

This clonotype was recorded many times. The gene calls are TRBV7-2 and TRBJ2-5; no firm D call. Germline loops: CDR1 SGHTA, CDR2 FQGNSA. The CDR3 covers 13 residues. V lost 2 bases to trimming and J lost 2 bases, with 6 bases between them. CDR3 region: CASSLSPQETQYF. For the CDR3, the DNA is TGTGCCAGCAGCTTAAGCCCTCAAGAGACCCAGTACTTC.

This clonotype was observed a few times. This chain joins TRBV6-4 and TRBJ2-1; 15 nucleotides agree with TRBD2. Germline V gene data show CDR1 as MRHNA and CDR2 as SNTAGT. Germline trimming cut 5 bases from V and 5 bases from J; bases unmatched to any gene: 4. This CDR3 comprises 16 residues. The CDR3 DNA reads TGTGCCAGCAGTCCCCGGACTAGCGGGGGGGACAATGAGCAGTTCTTC. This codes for CASSPRTSGGDNEQFF.

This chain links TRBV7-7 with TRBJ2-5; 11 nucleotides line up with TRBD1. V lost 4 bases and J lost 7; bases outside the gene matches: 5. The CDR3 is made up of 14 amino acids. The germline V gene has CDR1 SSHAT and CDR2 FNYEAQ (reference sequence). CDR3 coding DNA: TGTGCCAGCAGCTCCGGGACAGGGGGGGCGACCCAGTACTTC. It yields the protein CASSSGTGGATQYF.

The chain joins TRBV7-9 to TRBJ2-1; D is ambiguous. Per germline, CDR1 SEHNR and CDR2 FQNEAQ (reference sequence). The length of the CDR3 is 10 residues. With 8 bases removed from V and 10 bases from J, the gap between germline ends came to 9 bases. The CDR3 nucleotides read TGTGCCAGCGCCTGGGGAGAGCAGTTCTTC. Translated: CASAWGEQFF.

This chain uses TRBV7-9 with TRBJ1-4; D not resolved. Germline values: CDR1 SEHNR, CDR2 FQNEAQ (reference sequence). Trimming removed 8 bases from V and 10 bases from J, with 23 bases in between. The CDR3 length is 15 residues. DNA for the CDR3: TGTGCCAGCGTGCGGACCATCGACGCGATTGGAAAACTGTTTTTT. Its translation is CASVRTIDAIGKLFF.

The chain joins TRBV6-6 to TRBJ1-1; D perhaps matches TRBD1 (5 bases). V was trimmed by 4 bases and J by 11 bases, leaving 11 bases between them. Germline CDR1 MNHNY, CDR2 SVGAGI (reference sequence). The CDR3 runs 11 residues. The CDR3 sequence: CASSFWDGAFF. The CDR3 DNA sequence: TGTGCCAGCAGTTTTTGGGACGGCGCTTTCTTT.

The CDR3 DNA reads as TGTGCCAGCAGCTTCGGCGGACTAGCGGGGGCAAAAGAGACCCAGTACTTC. As protein: CASSFGGLAGAKETQYF. The chain carries TRBV7-8 and TRBJ2-5; TRBD2 aligns across 13 bases. This CDR3 contains 17 residues. Germline lookup yields CDR1 SGHVS and CDR2 FQNEAQ. V lost 3 bases, J lost 3 bases, and 7 bases stayed unmatched.

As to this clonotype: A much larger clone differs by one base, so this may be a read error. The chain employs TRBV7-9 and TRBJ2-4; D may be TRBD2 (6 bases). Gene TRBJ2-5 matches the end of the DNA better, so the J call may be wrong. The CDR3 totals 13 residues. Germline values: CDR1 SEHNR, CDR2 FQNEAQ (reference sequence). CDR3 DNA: TGTGCCGGCAGCATTACTAGCTCCGAGACCCAGTACTTC. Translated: CAGSITSSETQYF.